This passage covers 24 T cell receptor beta chains from one sample sequenced in a study of blood T cell repertoires in COVID-19. The assay was immunoSEQ multiplex PCR, and TCRdb's table has in-frame clones only and misses some. The profile shows about 59,000 clones, approximately 80% of them singletons. Material: peripheral blood. Every receptor here comes from an elderly man with acute or convalescent COVID-19.

This clone showed up just a few times. V usage is TRBV19 and J usage is TRBJ2-7; 8 nucleotides align to TRBD1. The V gene end was trimmed by 7 bases and the J gene end by 2 bases; junction bases not matched to a gene: 4. Germline V lookup: CDR1 LNHDA, CDR2 SQIVND (reference sequence). The CDR3 has 13 amino acids. The CDR3 region has the DNA TGTGCCAGTAACCGACAGGGGACCTACGAGCAGTACTTC. Protein sequence: CASNRQGTYEQYF.

This chain joins TRBV11-2 and TRBJ2-5; D possibly corresponds to TRBD2 (6 bases). Germline V gene sequence: CDR1 SGHAT, CDR2 FQNNGV. The CDR3 is made up of 14 amino acids. V gave up 1 base and J gave up 2 bases, with 8 bases separating them. CDR3 sequence reads: CASSLGTKQETQYF. The CDR3 DNA reads as TGTGCCAGCAGCTTAGGGACTAAACAAGAGACCCAGTACTTC.

The chain couples TRBV6-5 to TRBJ1-5; 7 bases match TRBD1. Germline V gene lookup returns CDR1 MNHEY and CDR2 SVGAGI. There are 13 residues in the CDR3. V lost 8 bases and J lost 3; bases outside the gene matches: 4. The CDR3 here is CASQDRPNQPQHF. In DNA form, the CDR3 reads TGTGCCAGCCAGGACAGGCCCAATCAGCCCCAGCATTTT.

The rearrangement uses TRBV3-1 (or the pseudogene TRBV3-2) and TRBJ2-1; 8 bases map to TRBD2. Germline CDR1 reads LGHDT; CDR2 reads YNNKEL (reference sequence). This CDR3 has 13 amino acids. V lost 7 bases to trimming and J lost 8 bases; unmatched junction nucleotides: 7. The CDR3 loop reads CASNHNGRDEQFF. The CDR3 DNA is TGTGCCAGCAACCATAACGGGAGGGATGAGCAGTTCTTC.

CDR3 protein: CATSLPGGLFGELFF. The CDR3 DNA reads as TGCGCCACCTCTCTCCCCGGAGGGTTGTTCGGGGAGCTGTTTTTT. The rearrangement uses TRBV5-1 and TRBJ2-2, with D maybe TRBD2 (6 bases). CDR3 length equals 15 residues. Per germline, CDR1 SGHRS and CDR2 YFSETQ. Trimming stripped 9 bases from V and 7 bases from J, with 22 bases between. Full variable domain (outside the CDR3, taken from reference TRBV5-1 and TRBJ2-2): KAGVTQTPRYLIKTRGQQVTLSCSPISGHRSVSWYQQTPGQGLQFLFEYFSETQRNKGNFPGRFSGRQFSNSRSEMNVSTLELGDSALYLCATSLPGGLFGELFFGEGSRLTVL.

In this sample, this clone turned up a few times. This chain joins TRBV14 and TRBJ1-1, with D uncertain. The V end was cut by 0 bases, the J end by 3 bases, with 17 bases between. Germline V gene sequence: CDR1 SGHDN, CDR2 FVKESK. The CDR3 spans 17 residues. The CDR3 loop is CASSQDRGIGFDTEAFF. Written as DNA, the CDR3 is TGTGCCAGCAGCCAAGATCGAGGGATTGGGTTCGACACTGAAGCTTTCTTT.

This clone was counted a few times. The chain is built from TRBV28 and TRBJ1-1; 9 bases are shared with TRBD1. J was trimmed by 5 bases and V by 5 bases; bases with no gene match: 9. CDR3 length equals 15 residues. CDR1 and CDR2 from the germline V gene are MDHEN and SYDVKM. The DNA for the CDR3 is TGTGCCAGCAGTCCGACGACAGGGGGATCGACTGAAGCTTTCTTT. Its translation: CASSPTTGGSTEAFF. Supplemented by reference TRBV28 and TRBJ1-1, the full variable domain reads DVKVTQSSRYLVKRTGEKVFLECVQDMDHENMFWYRQDPGLGLRLIYFSYDVKMKEKGDIPEGYSVSREKKERFSLILESASTNQTSMYLCASSPTTGGSTEAFFGQGTRLTVV.

The J gene is TRBJ2-5, the V gene TRBV11-3; the match to TRBD1 covers 7 bases. Germline V lookup: CDR1 SGHNT, CDR2 YENEEA. J lost 4 bases, V lost 1 base, and 3 bases had no gene match. The CDR3 has 14 amino acids. Here the CDR3 DNA reads TGTGCCAGCAGCTTAGGAGGGGGCGGAGAGACCCAGTACTTC. Encoded protein: CASSLGGGGETQYF. Filled out from reference TRBV11-3 and TRBJ2-5, the complete variable domain reads EAGVVQSPRYKIIEKKQPVAFWCNPISGHNTLYWYLQNLGQGPELLIRYENEEAVDDSQLPKDRFSAERLKGVDSTLKIQPAELGDSAVYLCASSLGGGGETQYFGPGTRLLVL.

The rearrangement uses TRBV27 and TRBJ2-7; D remains ambiguous. In germline, CDR1 is MNHEY, CDR2 SMNVEV (reference sequence). The V end lost 5 bases, the J end lost 6 bases, and 14 bases lay between the germline ends. CDR3 length equals 13 residues. The CDR3: CASSHTPSIEQYF. The CDR3 DNA is TGTGCCAGCAGTCATACCCCCTCTATCGAGCAGTACTTC.

This rearrangement joins TRBV5-4 to TRBJ2-2; TRBD1 aligns across 7 bases. The CDR3 length is 15 residues. Trimming at V came to 4 bases and at J to 2 bases, leaving 5 bases not matched to a gene. The germline V gene encodes CDR1 SGHNT and CDR2 YYREEE (reference sequence). CDR3 sequence reads: CASSPGTVNTGELFF. The CDR3 DNA follows: TGTGCCAGCAGCCCGGGGACAGTTAACACCGGGGAGCTGTTTTTT.

V gene TRBV2 combines with J gene TRBJ2-1; 7 positions match TRBD2. The CDR3 is made up of 16 amino acids. With V trimmed by 6 bases and J by 0 bases, 8 bases remained unmatched. Looked up from germline, CDR1 is SNHLY and CDR2 is FYNNEI. CDR3 bases: TGTGCCAGCAGCGCTAGCGGTATTAACTCCTACAATGAGCAGTTCTTC. Its translation is CASSASGINSYNEQFF.

The rearrangement uses TRBV5-4 and TRBJ2-3, with 7 bases lining up with TRBD1. The length of the CDR3 is 16 residues. In germline, CDR1 is SGHNT, CDR2 YYREEE (reference sequence). J was trimmed by 4 bases and V by 0 bases; bases with no gene match: 8. Here the CDR3 reads CASSLAGRGSSDTQYF. The CDR3 region has the DNA TGTGCCAGCAGCTTGGCCGGCAGGGGGTCTTCAGATACGCAGTATTTT.

This clone was detected a few times. The V gene is TRBV6-6, the J gene TRBJ1-5; 7 bases line up with TRBD1. Looked up from germline, CDR1 is MNHNY and CDR2 is SVGAGI (reference sequence). This CDR3 has 16 residues. With V trimmed by 2 bases and J by 0 bases, 4 bases remained unmatched. CDR3 in DNA: TGTGCCAGCAGTTACGGGCAGGGGGGTAGCAATCAGCCCCAGCATTTT. Amino acids: CASSYGQGGSNQPQHF.

This CDR3 is CASSPYRTAPNTEAFF. Here the CDR3 DNA reads TGTGCCAGCAGCCCTTATCGGACAGCCCCGAACACTGAAGCTTTCTTT. This chain uses TRBV14 with TRBJ1-1; the D gene is possibly TRBD1 (6 bases). The CDR3 is 16 amino acids. Germline assignment: CDR1 SGHDN and CDR2 FVKESK. Trimming removed 4 bases at V and 1 base at J, with 16 bases between.

This clone has just one count. The chain combines TRBV4-1 with TRBJ2-3; TRBD2 matches 11 bases. Germline values: CDR1 MGHRA, CDR2 YSYEKL. This CDR3 has 19 amino acids. The V gene end was trimmed by 0 bases and the J gene end by 3 bases; junction bases not matched to a gene: 11. CDR3 DNA sequence: TGCGCCAGCAGCCAAGATCGGGATAGCGGGGGGGTAGAGACAGATACGCAGTATTTT. It is translated as CASSQDRDSGGVETDTQYF.

The CDR3 sequence is CASSLAAVSTDTQYF. DNA for the CDR3: TGTGCCAGCAGTTTAGCGGCGGTTAGCACAGATACGCAGTATTTT. This rearrangement joins TRBV28 to TRBJ2-3; D gene uncertain. The CDR3 loop spans 15 amino acids. Germline-derived CDR1 and CDR2 are MDHEN and SYDVKM. V was pared by 2 bases and J by 0 bases, with 9 bases between.

The chain couples TRBV4-1 to TRBJ2-2; perhaps TRBD2 as D (7 bases). In germline, CDR1 is MGHRA, CDR2 YSYEKL. The CDR3 runs 18 residues. With 0 bases removed from V and 5 bases from J, the gap between germline ends came to 19 bases. CDR3 DNA: TGCGCCAGCAGCCAAGATTCGGCGGTACAGGGAGGGACCGGGGAGCTGTTTTTT. Protein: CASSQDSAVQGGTGELFF.

The chain uses TRBV7-9 and TRBJ1-2; D might be TRBD1 (5 bases). The CDR3 runs 12 residues. Germline CDR1 SEHNR, CDR2 FQNEAQ (reference sequence). V dropped 5 bases and J dropped 8 bases, with 12 bases sitting between them. This CDR3 reads CASSATDHGYTF. Written as DNA, the CDR3 is TGTGCCAGCAGCGCGACAGACCACGGCTACACCTTC.

V gene TRBV10-3 combines with J gene TRBJ1-2, with TRBD1 matching 9 bases. CDR3 length: 15 residues. Germline V gene data show CDR1 as ENHRY and CDR2 as SYGVKD. The junction had 10 bases not matched to a gene; V was cut back by 5 bases and J by 6 bases. Here the CDR3 DNA reads TGTGCCATCAGTAGGCGGGACAGGGAATCGAATGGCTACACCTTC. Its protein is CAISRRDRESNGYTF.

V usage is TRBV7-2 and J usage is TRBJ1-2; D is possibly TRBD1 (6 bases). Trimming pared 8 bases from V and 1 base from J, leaving 14 bases between. This CDR3 is 14 amino acids long. Per germline, CDR1 SGHTA and CDR2 FQGNSA. CDR3 in DNA: TGTGCCAGCCGGTCGGCAGGGGTTAACTATGGCTACACCTTC. Translated: CASRSAGVNYGYTF.

The chain combines TRBV7-9 with TRBJ1-1; the D is unclear. Germline V gives CDR1 SEHNR, CDR2 FQNEAQ (reference sequence). The V gene lost 5 bases and the J gene lost 1 base, with 17 bases spanning the gap. CDR3 size: 16 residues. In DNA form, the CDR3 reads TGTGCCAGCAGCACCAATTTGGGCAATGAGAACACTGAAGCTTTCTTT. The encoded protein is CASSTNLGNENTEAFF.

In this sample, this clone turned up once. The CDR3 DNA reads TGTGCCAGCAGCCTCCGGGACAGAGGCGAGCAGTACTTC. Amino acids: CASSLRDRGEQYF. The chain is built from TRBV7-9 and TRBJ2-7; 7 bases are a match to TRBD1. This CDR3 contains 13 residues. V was pared by 5 bases and J by 6 bases, with 7 bases of the junction left unmatched. The germline gives CDR1 SEHNR, CDR2 FQNEAQ (reference sequence).

This clone has a handful of counts. This rearrangement joins TRBV3-1 (or the pseudogene TRBV3-2) to TRBJ2-1, with D perhaps TRBD1 (6 bases). Germline CDR1 reads LGHDT; CDR2 reads YNNKEL (reference sequence). CDR3 length: 13 residues. Deletions cut 4 bases from V and 5 bases from J, with 9 bases between. As DNA, the CDR3 is TGTGCCAGCAGCCCCCGGACAGACAATGAGCAGTTCTTC. Translated, it gives CASSPRTDNEQFF.

This chain links TRBV28 with TRBJ1-5; D remains ambiguous. Germline lookup yields CDR1 MDHEN and CDR2 SYDVKM. Trimming removed 11 bases at V and 0 bases at J, with 8 bases between. CDR3 size: 12 residues. CDR3 nucleotide sequence: TGTGCCGCCCAGTATAGCAATCAGCCCCAGCATTTT. It yields the protein CAAQYSNQPQHF.